This T cell receptor (beta chain) was retrieved from a study of shared clonotypes between healthy human individuals. Comment on this clone: The sample holds other DNA sequences that translate to the same CDR3.

The CDR3 loop spans 15 amino acids. V was trimmed by 3 bases and J by 3 bases, leaving 12 bases between them. Germline lookup yields CDR1 MDHEN and CDR2 SYDVKM. Some clones are missing from TCRdb's copy, which holds only in-frame ones; the method was immunoSEQ multiplex PCR. The table has some 2.4 million clones, over 85% seen once. The split of CD4+ cells yielded CD45RA+ naive and CD45RA-negative memory subsets. The chain carries TRBV28 and TRBJ2-1; D is perhaps TRBD1 or TRBD2 (7 bases each). Input material: naive CD4+ T cells from PBMCs. The subset denotes: CD45RA+ positively selected. The receptor comes from a man between 18 and 35 years old in good health. Some clones in this sample may be carry-over from other donors' samples. CDR3 in DNA: TGTGCCAGCAGTTTGGGAGGGGGCAGCTACAATGAGCAGTTCTTC. This gives the protein CASSLGGGSYNEQFF.